What follows are 28 T cell receptor beta chains derived from one specimen sequenced in a study of a mutant IDH1 vaccine in newly diagnosed glioma. Stated time point: baseline, week 1 (first vaccination visit). The treatment is: pre-vaccination baseline after standard-of-care therapy. Profiled with immunoSEQ multiplex PCR; TCRdb holds only in-frame clones, not every one. The sample consists of over 45,000 clones, about 91% of them appearing once. The sample was PBMCs, taken from a glioma patient treated with radiotherapy, temozolomide or both. Receptors were obtained from a man in his fifties or sixties with glioma.

CDR3 DNA sequence: TGTGCCAGCAGCCGGGGACTAGCGACTGGAGAGACCCAGTACTTC. It translates to CASSRGLATGETQYF. V usage is TRBV9 and J usage is TRBJ2-5; 10 bases are a match to TRBD2. After removal of 4 bases from V and 4 bases from J, the junction contained 7 bases not matched to a gene. Germline V gives CDR1 SGDLS, CDR2 YYNGEE. This CDR3 has 15 amino acids.

The V and J genes are TRBV10-2 and TRBJ2-7, with D tentatively TRBD2 (7 bases). The CDR3 sequence is 15 residues long. V was clipped by 3 bases and J by 3 bases, with 15 bases between them. Germline assignment: CDR1 WSHSY and CDR2 SAAADI. Here the CDR3 reads CASSDWGGGDYEQYF. CDR3 in DNA: TGCGCCAGCAGTGATTGGGGCGGGGGCGACTACGAGCAGTACTTC.

The V and J genes are TRBV9 and TRBJ1-3; TRBD1 aligns across 8 bases. With V trimmed by 6 bases and J by 0 bases, 8 bases remained unmatched. CDR1 is SGDLS and CDR2 is YYNGEE in the germline V gene. The CDR3 runs 16 residues. The DNA for the CDR3 is TGTGCCAGCACCCCTGACACAGGGGGCTCTGGAAACACCATATATTTT. It yields the protein CASTPDTGGSGNTIYF.

The chain couples TRBV4-2 to TRBJ2-3; tentatively, D is TRBD2 (5 bases). The length of the CDR3 is 17 residues. Germline values: CDR1 LGHNA, CDR2 YNFKEQ. Between the trimmed V and J ends, which lost 1 base and 1 base, there was a span of 15 bases. This CDR3 is CASSQARTALGTDTQYF. The CDR3, as DNA: TGTGCCAGCAGCCAAGCCCGGACTGCCCTCGGCACAGATACGCAGTATTTT.

The rearrangement links TRBV9 to TRBJ1-2, with a tentative D call TRBD1 (5 bases). Deletions cut 0 bases from V and 9 bases from J, with 15 bases between. Per germline, CDR1 SGDLS and CDR2 YYNGEE. The length of the CDR3 is 14 residues. The CDR3, as DNA: TGTGCCAGCAGCGTAGGTGGGACGGGCCGAAGCTACACCTTC. Amino acids: CASSVGGTGRSYTF. The complete variable domain, with remaining parts taken from reference TRBV9 and TRBJ1-2, reads DSGVTQTPKHLITATGQRVTLRCSPRSGDLSVYWYQQSLDQGLQFLIQYYNGEERAKGNILERFSAQQFPDLHSELNLSSLELGDSALYFCASSVGGTGRSYTFGSGTRLTVV.

This clone is categorized as medium-sized (0.01 to 0.1%). This chain uses TRBV7-2 with TRBJ1-2, with a tentative D call TRBD1 (6 bases). CDR1 and CDR2 from the germline V gene are SGHTA and FQGNSA. CDR3 size: 15 residues. V was shortened by 1 base and J by 5 bases, with 14 bases between the two germline ends. The CDR3 protein is CASSLGGRAVYGYTF. CDR3 in DNA: TGTGCCAGCAGCTTAGGGGGGCGGGCCGTATATGGCTACACCTTC.

This rearrangement joins TRBV4-1 to TRBJ1-4; the match to TRBD1 covers 7 bases. Looked up from germline, CDR1 is MGHRA and CDR2 is YSYEKL. The CDR3 runs to 17 residues. The V gene end was trimmed by 0 bases and the J gene end by 4 bases; junction bases not matched to a gene: 8. The CDR3 region is CASSQEPGTAINEKLFF. The CDR3 region has the DNA TGCGCCAGCAGCCAAGAACCCGGGACAGCCATTAATGAAAAACTGTTTTTT.

V usage is TRBV27 and J usage is TRBJ1-2, with TRBD1 matching over 7 bases. V gave up 6 bases and J gave up 2 bases; unmatched junction bases: 3. Germline V gene data show CDR1 as MNHEY and CDR2 as SMNVEV (reference sequence). This CDR3 is built from 13 residues. CDR3 protein: CASSLTGNYGYTF. The CDR3 DNA reads as TGTGCCAGCAGCCTGACAGGGAACTATGGCTACACCTTC.

The chain recombines TRBV6-1 with TRBJ1-1; 8 nucleotides line up with TRBD1. Trimming took 3 bases from V and 11 from J; bases not matched to a gene: 8. Per the germline V gene, CDR1 is MNHNS and CDR2 is SASEGT. The CDR3 sequence is 13 residues long. This chain's CDR3 is CASSEDREVLAFF. DNA of the CDR3: TGTGCCAGCAGTGAGGACAGGGAGGTGTTGGCTTTCTTT.

This chain connects TRBV15 to TRBJ2-7; D is possibly TRBD1 (7 bases). The CDR3 extends over 15 amino acids. Trimming took 5 bases from V and 7 from J, leaving 21 bases between them. Germline CDR1 LNHNV, CDR2 YYDKDF (reference sequence). The CDR3 protein is CATSARDSAGREQYF. The CDR3 nucleotides are TGTGCCACCAGCGCGAGGGACAGCGCAGGGAGGGAGCAGTACTTC. Complete variable domain (other parts from reference TRBV15 and TRBJ2-7): DAMVIQNPRYQVTQFGKPVTLSCSQTLNHNVMYWYQQKSSQAPKLLFHYYDKDFNNEADTPDNFQSRRPNTSFCFLDIRSPGLGDTAMYLCATSARDSAGREQYFGPGTRLTVT.

V usage is TRBV7-9 and J usage is TRBJ2-3; D uncertain. The CDR3 length is 15 residues. CDR1 and CDR2 (germline): SEHNR, FQNEAQ (reference sequence). V was trimmed by 3 bases and J by 0 bases, leaving 10 bases between them. The chain's CDR3 is CASSLGSLSTDTQYF. The CDR3 coding sequence is TGTGCCAGCAGCTTGGGAAGTCTAAGCACAGATACGCAGTATTTT.

The genes are TRBV29-1 and TRBJ2-3; D remains unclear. Germline CDR1 is SQVTM and CDR2 is ANQGSEA. This CDR3 is built from 16 residues. Trimming took off 4 bases at V and 6 bases at J, with 23 bases between the two ends. The CDR3: CSVVASVPTQPDTQYF. CDR3 in DNA: TGCAGCGTTGTGGCCTCGGTCCCGACCCAACCTGATACGCAGTATTTT.

This clone was seen a few times. The gene calls are TRBV5-1 and TRBJ2-3; D is possibly TRBD1 or TRBD2 (5 bases each). CDR3 length equals 17 residues. Trimming cost V 0 bases and J 4 bases, with 18 bases left between them. The germline gives CDR1 SGHRS, CDR2 YFSETQ. The CDR3 DNA sequence: TGCGCCAGCAGCTTGGCCCCCCCACCGGGACGGGCAGATACGCAGTATTTT. The encoded protein is CASSLAPPPGRADTQYF.

The chain uses TRBV14 and TRBJ1-2; D gene ambiguous. CDR3 length: 16 residues. The V and J ends lost 0 bases and 7 bases respectively, with 18 bases between them. Germline V lookup: CDR1 SGHDN, CDR2 FVKESK. CDR3 region: CASSQDSSAGPAGYTF. In nucleotides, the CDR3 is TGTGCCAGCAGCCAAGATAGTTCAGCCGGACCGGCTGGCTACACCTTC.

CDR3 nucleotides: TGCGCCAGCAGCCACACCGGGCCGGGACAGGGGTTCGACGAGCAGTACTTC. The encoded protein is CASSHTGPGQGFDEQYF. The rearrangement uses TRBV4-3 and TRBJ2-7, with TRBD1 matching over 10 bases. CDR3 length equals 17 residues. V shed 3 bases, J shed 5 bases, and the junction held 13 bases outside the gene matches. The germline CDR1 and CDR2 sequences are LGHNA and YSLEER.

The chain carries TRBV7-2 and TRBJ1-5; D might be TRBD1 (6 bases). The CDR3 extends over 14 amino acids. V dropped 3 bases and J dropped 3 bases, with 9 bases sitting between them. Germline CDR1 and CDR2: SGHTA and FQGNSA. The CDR3 DNA reads TGTGCCAGCAGCTTCCGGGACAACAATCAGCCCCAGCATTTT. It yields the protein CASSFRDNNQPQHF.

This CDR3 reads CAHRQGLGEQFF. The CDR3 DNA follows: TGTGCCCACCGGCAGGGATTGGGTGAGCAGTTCTTC. This chain joins TRBV28 and TRBJ2-1, with D possibly being TRBD1 (5 bases). CDR1 and CDR2 (germline): MDHEN, SYDVKM. V was shortened by 11 bases and J by 9 bases, with 17 bases between the two germline ends. The CDR3 contains 12 residues.

This clone was counted once. The chain recombines TRBV7-6 with TRBJ2-5, with 7 positions matching TRBD2. This CDR3 spans 11 amino acids. Trimming at V came to 4 bases and at J to 12 bases, leaving 5 bases not matched to a gene. Per the germline V gene, CDR1 is SGHVS and CDR2 is FNYEAQ. The CDR3 nucleotides are TGTGCCAGCAGCTCCTCGGGACTAAAGTACTTC. Its translation: CASSSSGLKYF.

The J gene is TRBJ2-5, the V gene TRBV11-2, with D unresolved. The J call may be in error: the DNA end matches TRBJ2-7 better. The CDR3 loop spans 14 amino acids. Germline lookup yields CDR1 SGHAT and CDR2 FQNNGV. The CDR3 sequence is CASSLEQGLYEQYF. DNA for the CDR3: TGTGCCAGCAGCTTAGAACAAGGCCTCTACGAGCAGTACTTC.

In its sample, this clone was seen a few times. The J gene is TRBJ1-5, the V gene TRBV28; a weak D match, TRBD1 (6 bases). The CDR3 extends over 17 amino acids. Between the trimmed V and J ends, which lost 6 bases and 0 bases, there was a span of 18 bases. CDR1 and CDR2 (germline): MDHEN, SYDVKM. The DNA of the CDR3 is TGTGCCAGCAGCCGACCTCGGACAGAAATTAGCAATCAGCCCCAGCATTTT. Its protein product is CASSRPRTEISNQPQHF.

The chain uses TRBV29-1 and TRBJ2-7, with a possible D match to TRBD1 (6 bases). This CDR3 contains 13 residues. Per the germline V gene, CDR1 is SQVTM and CDR2 is ANQGSEA. V lost 6 bases to trimming and J lost 2 bases, with 14 bases between them. The CDR3 sequence: CSVAGTQTYEQYF. CDR3 DNA: TGCAGCGTCGCCGGGACACAGACCTACGAGCAGTACTTC.

The V gene is TRBV5-1, the J gene TRBJ2-1, with 8 bases identical to TRBD2. V was clipped by 3 bases and J by 4 bases; unmatched bases: 6. This CDR3 region has 15 residues. In germline, CDR1 is SGHRS, CDR2 YFSETQ. CDR3: CASSWDRGGYNEQFF. The CDR3 coding sequence is TGCGCCAGCAGCTGGGACCGGGGGGGTTACAATGAGCAGTTCTTC.

This chain connects TRBV4-1 to TRBJ1-5; no firm D call. Germline V gives CDR1 MGHRA, CDR2 YSYEKL. V lost 6 bases and J lost 5, with 11 bases in between. The CDR3 is 13 amino acids. The CDR3 DNA is TGCGCCAGCAGTTGGGCGGACGATCAGCCCCAGCATTTT. Residues: CASSWADDQPQHF.

The chain recombines TRBV7-2 with TRBJ2-5; 8 bases map to TRBD1. V gave up 1 base and J gave up 4 bases; unmatched junction bases: 2. From germline, CDR1 is SGHTA and CDR2 FQGNSA. The CDR3 has 14 amino acids. This CDR3 reads CASSLGTGLETQYF. CDR3 coding DNA: TGTGCCAGCAGCTTAGGGACAGGGTTAGAGACCCAGTACTTC. Full variable domain (rest looked up from reference TRBV7-2 and TRBJ2-5): GAGVSQSPSNKVTEKGKDVELRCDPISGHTALYWYRQSLGQGLEFLIYFQGNSAPDKSGLPSDRFSAERTGGSVSTLTIQRTQQEDSAVYLCASSLGTGLETQYFGPGTRLLVL.

J is TRBJ1-1 and V is TRBV4-2; 8 bases match TRBD1. Germline lookup yields CDR1 LGHNA and CDR2 YNFKEQ. The CDR3 is 15 residues long. Trimming removed 1 base from V and 3 bases from J; junction bases left unmatched: 4. The CDR3 DNA reads as TGTGCCAGCAGCCAAGGCAGGGGGCGGGACACTGAAGCTTTCTTT. Protein sequence: CASSQGRGRDTEAFF.

The chain uses TRBV10-3 and TRBJ1-5, with D uncertain. This CDR3 is 13 amino acids long. Per germline, CDR1 ENHRY and CDR2 SYGVKD. V dropped 4 bases and J dropped 3 bases, with 7 bases sitting between them. CDR3 sequence: CAISGASNQPQHF. Here the CDR3 DNA reads TGTGCCATCAGTGGGGCCTCCAATCAGCCCCAGCATTTT.

The V call is TRBV6-4, the J call TRBJ1-1; 7 bases agree with TRBD1. Germline V gene sequence: CDR1 MRHNA, CDR2 SNTAGT. There are 14 residues in the CDR3. The V gene end was trimmed by 7 bases and the J gene end by 4 bases; junction bases not matched to a gene: 9. The CDR3 protein is CASIEGQRGTEAFF. DNA for the CDR3: TGTGCCAGCATTGAGGGACAGAGGGGCACTGAAGCTTTCTTT.

This chain links TRBV7-2 with TRBJ1-2, with TRBD1 identical over 7 bases. The CDR3 spans 15 residues. Per the germline V gene, CDR1 is SGHTA and CDR2 is FQGNSA. V lost 2 bases to trimming and J lost 4 bases; unmatched junction nucleotides: 7. The CDR3 protein is CASSLTGQQPYGYTF. CDR3 DNA sequence: TGTGCCAGCAGCTTAACGGGACAGCAGCCCTATGGCTACACCTTC.